This TCR beta chain was observed in a study of blood T cell repertoires in COVID-19. About the study: There were acute and convalescent COVID-19 samples, and they came from the United States, Italy and Spain. PBMCs, B-cell-depleted T cells, or T cells provided the cDNA or gDNA that made up the material.

This clone has only one observation. Sequencing was performed with immunoSEQ multiplex PCR; in TCRdb, only in-frame clones are kept and a portion is missing. The data show 90,000 to 100,000 clones, 85% seen once. This TCR was recovered from a man aged 80 or over with acute or convalescent COVID-19. Material for sequencing was peripheral blood.

This CDR3 is CASSLALAGEQYF. The DNA for the CDR3 is TGTGCCAGCAGTTTAGCACTAGCGGGAGAGCAGTACTTC. The rearrangement joins TRBV28 to TRBJ2-7; TRBD2 agrees at 10 bases. J was trimmed by 7 bases and V by 2 bases; bases with no gene match: 2. The CDR3 is 13 residues long. CDR1 and CDR2 from the germline V gene are MDHEN and SYDVKM.